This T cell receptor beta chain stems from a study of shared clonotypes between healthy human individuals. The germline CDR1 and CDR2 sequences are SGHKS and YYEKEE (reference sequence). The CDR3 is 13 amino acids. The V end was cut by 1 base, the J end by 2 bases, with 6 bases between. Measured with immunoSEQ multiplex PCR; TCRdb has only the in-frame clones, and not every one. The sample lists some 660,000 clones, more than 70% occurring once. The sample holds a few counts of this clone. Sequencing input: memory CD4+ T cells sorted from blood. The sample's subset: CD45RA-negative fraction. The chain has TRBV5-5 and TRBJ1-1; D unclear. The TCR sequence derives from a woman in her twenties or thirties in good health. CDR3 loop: CASSLLDNTEAFF. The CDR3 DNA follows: TGTGCCAGCAGCTTGTTAGATAACACTGAAGCTTTCTTT.